This T cell receptor beta chain comes out of a study of T cell responses to AZD1222 COVID-19 vaccine. Findings and caveats of the study: Donors skewed white British and female; clonal diversity was possibly underestimated. Targeting of unmutated variant regions was reportedly seen in nearly half of spike-specific TCRs. Repertoires were obtained solely post-peak T cell response.

Measured with immunoSEQ multiplex PCR; TCRdb has only the in-frame clones, and not every one. This sample has tens of thousands of clones, with roughly 92% found just once. The germline V and J ends were trimmed by 3 bases and 4 bases, with 3 bases remaining between them. The CDR3 sequence is 11 residues long. A remark on this clone: As yet, its antigen is unknown.

Whether given at about 4 or about 12 weeks, second doses were pooled. The rearrangement links TRBV12-3 or TRBV12-4 to TRBJ1-1; D is ambiguous. This TCR came from an adult who received the AZD1222 COVID-19 vaccine. The source was peripheral blood, collected 28 days after the second AZD1222 dose. The CDR3 loop reads CASSFRTEAFF. DNA of the CDR3: TGTGCCAGCAGTTTCCGCACTGAAGCTTTCTTT.